These 20 T cell receptor beta chains were all obtained from the same sample, sequenced in a study of response to subunit inactivated influenza vaccine. TCRdb fed the RT-PCR reads into MiXCR, producing one record per CDR3 protein. This sample has about half a million distinct CDR3 sequences; less than 30% occur once, and the top ten carry about 1.9%. The source was CD4+ T cells sorted from PBMCs, collected roughly 5 days after vaccination. The receptor set was obtained from a man over 45 who received an inactivated influenza vaccine.

The J gene is TRBJ2-7, the V gene TRBV6-5; D is ambiguous. The germline V gene encodes CDR1 MNHEY and CDR2 SVGAGI. Trimming cost V 3 bases and J 5 bases, with 11 bases left between them. The CDR3 is made up of 13 amino acids. The CDR3 DNA follows: TGTGCCAGCAGTTATCAAGGTCTCGACGAGCAGTACTTC. Translation gives CASSYQGLDEQYF.

This clonotype showed up just a few times. The V call is TRBV9, the J call TRBJ2-7; D may correspond to TRBD1 or TRBD2 (6 bases each). The V and J ends lost 6 bases and 3 bases respectively, with 16 bases between them. Germline V gene sequence: CDR1 SGDLS, CDR2 YYNGEE. The CDR3 covers 14 residues. The CDR3 sequence is CASTKGGQDYEQYF. The CDR3 DNA follows: TGTGCCAGCACCAAAGGGGGGCAGGACTACGAGCAGTACTTC.

CDR3 residues: CASLEGHTGELFF. DNA for the CDR3: TGTGCCAGCCTGGAGGGGCACACCGGGGAGCTGTTTTTT. V is TRBV6-2 or TRBV6-3 and J is TRBJ2-2; possibly TRBD2 for D (6 bases). Germline CDR1 and CDR2: MNHEY and SVGEGT. V lost 8 bases to trimming and J lost 3 bases, with 10 bases between them. CDR3 length equals 13 residues.

The chain combines TRBV11-2 with TRBJ2-3; possibly TRBD1 for D (6 bases). The V end was cut by 4 bases, the J end by 5 bases, with 16 bases between. There are 15 residues in the CDR3. Germline assignment: CDR1 SGHAT and CDR2 FQNNGV. CDR3 sequence: CASSSLTGPGDTQYF. The CDR3 coding sequence is TGTGCCAGCAGCTCCTTGACAGGCCCCGGAGATACGCAGTATTTT.

The chain's CDR3 is CASSLRGASSYNEQFF. DNA for the CDR3: TGTGCCAGCAGTTTACGGGGGGCCAGCTCCTACAATGAGCAGTTCTTC. This chain uses TRBV12-3 or TRBV12-4 with TRBJ2-1, with TRBD2 as a possible D gene (7 bases). The germline V and J ends were trimmed by 2 bases and 0 bases, with 11 bases remaining between them. The CDR3 loop spans 16 amino acids.

This clonotype was recorded many times. This chain links TRBV12-3 or TRBV12-4 with TRBJ2-2, with D unclear. This CDR3 has 14 amino acids. Trimming cost V 1 base and J 2 bases, with 5 bases left between them. CDR3 nucleotide sequence: TGTGCCAGCAGTTTAGTCGTTAACACCGGGGAGCTGTTTTTT. Its protein is CASSLVVNTGELFF.

This clonotype came up a few times. V is TRBV12-3 or TRBV12-4 and J is TRBJ2-1; D is perhaps TRBD2 (5 bases). The CDR3 contains 11 residues. Deletions cut 4 bases from V and 9 bases from J, with 7 bases between. The CDR3 DNA is TGTGCCAGCAGTTATGGAGGTGAGCAGTTCTTC. Amino acids: CASSYGGEQFF.

In this sample, this clonotype turned up a few times. The chain combines TRBV5-1 with TRBJ1-1, with unresolved D. This CDR3 comprises 14 residues. V lost 1 base and J lost 2, with 9 bases in between. The germline V gene has CDR1 SGHRS and CDR2 YFSETQ. This chain's CDR3 is CASSLLYRNTEAFF. The CDR3 DNA reads as TGCGCCAGCAGCTTGTTGTACAGAAACACTGAAGCTTTCTTT.

This clonotype was observed a handful of times. The V call is TRBV4-1, the J call TRBJ1-5, with D unresolved. Germline assignment: CDR1 MGHRA and CDR2 YSYEKL. Between the trimmed V and J ends, which lost 0 bases and 0 bases, there was a span of 6 bases. The CDR3 spans 15 residues. The CDR3: CASSQDDYSNQPQHF. As DNA, the CDR3 is TGCGCCAGCAGCCAAGACGATTATAGCAATCAGCCCCAGCATTTT.

In this sample, this clonotype turned up a few times. The chain is built from TRBV20-1 and TRBJ2-5, with TRBD2 matching over 7 bases. The CDR3 covers 15 residues. Germline-derived CDR1 and CDR2 are DFQATT and SNEGSKA (reference sequence). The V segment lost 1 base and the J segment 1 base; nucleotides outside the gene matches: 6. The CDR3, as DNA: TGCAGTGCTAGAGTCCCCGGACTAGGCCAAGAGACCCAGTACTTC. Residues: CSARVPGLGQETQYF.

In its sample, this clonotype was seen a few times. This chain joins TRBV20-1 and TRBJ2-2; the D is unclear. The CDR3 sequence is 13 residues long. V shed 3 bases and J shed 1 base, with 6 bases lying between them. Germline-derived CDR1 and CDR2 are DFQATT and SNEGSKA (reference sequence). CDR3 loop: CSASSRNTGELFF. As DNA, the CDR3 is TGCAGTGCTAGCTCCCGGAACACCGGGGAGCTGTTTTTT.

This clonotype was detected a few times. This rearrangement joins TRBV20-1 to TRBJ1-1, with D perhaps matching TRBD1 (6 bases). Per the germline V gene, CDR1 is DFQATT and CDR2 is SNEGSKA (reference sequence). Trimming took off 0 bases at V and 1 base at J, with 12 bases between the two ends. This CDR3 region has 15 residues. The CDR3 region is CSARDQGRGNTEAFF. Here the CDR3 DNA reads TGCAGTGCTAGAGATCAGGGCAGGGGGAACACTGAAGCTTTCTTT.

V gene TRBV27 combines with J gene TRBJ2-2, with TRBD2 matching 7 bases. The CDR3 covers 18 residues. Germline V lookup: CDR1 MNHEY, CDR2 SMNVEV (reference sequence). V shed 2 bases and J 3 bases; nucleotides not matched to a gene: 12. The CDR3 reads CASSLGTTTHSYTGELFF. The CDR3 bases are TGTGCCAGCAGTTTAGGGACTACCACACACTCTTACACCGGGGAGCTGTTTTTT.

This clonotype turned up a few times. The chain couples TRBV7-9 to TRBJ2-1; TRBD2 agrees at 11 bases. The germline CDR1 and CDR2 sequences are SEHNR and FQNEAQ (reference sequence). The CDR3 totals 17 residues. J lost 9 bases, V lost 2 bases, and 12 bases had no gene match. The CDR3 coding sequence is TGTGCCAGCAGCTTACGGCCTAGCGGGAGGACCTCGTTTGAGCAGTTCTTC. Amino acids: CASSLRPSGRTSFEQFF.

The J gene is TRBJ1-1, the V gene TRBV4-3, with TRBD1 as a possible D gene (5 bases). Trimming cost V 0 bases and J 0 bases, with 11 bases left between them. This CDR3 is 16 amino acids long. The germline gives CDR1 LGHNA, CDR2 YSLEER. In DNA, the CDR3 is TGCGCCAGCAGCCAAGATGTGGGGCGTATGAACACTGAAGCTTTCTTT. It yields the protein CASSQDVGRMNTEAFF.

This chain connects TRBV7-9 to TRBJ1-1; no definite D call. Trimming shortened V by 3 bases and J by 5 bases, and 13 bases separated the two germline ends. CDR1 is SEHNR, CDR2 FQNEAQ, per germline (reference sequence). The CDR3 runs 14 residues. In DNA form, the CDR3 reads TGTGCCAGCAGCTTGACCAGAGGAAAAACTGAAGCTTTCTTT. Translation gives CASSLTRGKTEAFF.

This sequence joins TRBV18 and TRBJ1-6; D remains unclear. Per germline, CDR1 KGHSH and CDR2 LQKENI. The CDR3 has 15 amino acids. The V gene lost 3 bases and the J gene lost 4 bases, with 10 bases spanning the gap. In DNA, the CDR3 is TGTGCCAGCTCACCGGCTGGAGGTTATAATTCACCCCTCCACTTT. The encoded protein is CASSPAGGYNSPLHF.

This clonotype appeared a few times. The chain has TRBV5-1 and TRBJ1-4, with unresolved D. Germline V gene lookup returns CDR1 SGHRS and CDR2 YFSETQ. V shed 2 bases and J shed 5 bases, with 7 bases lying between them. This CDR3 is 13 amino acids long. The CDR3 DNA is TGCGCCAGCAGCTTACAGCAGAATGAAAAACTGTTTTTT. As protein: CASSLQQNEKLFF.

Note on this clonotype: Compared with germline, one end of the junction differs, possibly owing to a read error. The J gene is TRBJ2-7, the V gene TRBV7-2, with 9 bases lining up with TRBD2. Germline V gives CDR1 SGHTA, CDR2 FQGNSA. The CDR3 has 15 amino acids. This chain's CDR3 is CASSLAGSLGYEQYF. The CDR3 region has the DNA TGTGCCAGCAGCCTAGCGGGGAGCCTCGGGTACGAGCAGTACTTC.

The table lists this clonotype with a few counts. The chain combines TRBV29-1 with TRBJ1-1, with D hard to call. Looked up from germline, CDR1 is SQVTM and CDR2 is ANQGSEA. Trimming took 3 bases from V and 0 from J, leaving 5 bases between them. The CDR3 totals 12 residues. In nucleotides, the CDR3 is TGCAGCGTTGAGTCGATGAACACTGAAGCTTTCTTT. As protein: CSVESMNTEAFF.